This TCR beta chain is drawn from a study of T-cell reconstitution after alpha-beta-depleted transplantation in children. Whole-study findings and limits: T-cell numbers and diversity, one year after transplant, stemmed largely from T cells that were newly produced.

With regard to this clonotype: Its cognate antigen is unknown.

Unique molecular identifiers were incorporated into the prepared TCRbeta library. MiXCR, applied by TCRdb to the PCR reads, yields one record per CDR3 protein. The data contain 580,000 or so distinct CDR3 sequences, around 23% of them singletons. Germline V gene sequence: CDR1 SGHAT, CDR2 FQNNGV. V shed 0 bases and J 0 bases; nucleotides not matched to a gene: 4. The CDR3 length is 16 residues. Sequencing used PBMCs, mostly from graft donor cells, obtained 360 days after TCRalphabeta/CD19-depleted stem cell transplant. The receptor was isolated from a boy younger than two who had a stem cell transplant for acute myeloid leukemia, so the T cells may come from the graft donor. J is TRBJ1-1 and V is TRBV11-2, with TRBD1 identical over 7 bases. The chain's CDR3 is CASSLDLGQMNTEAFF. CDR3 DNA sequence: TGTGCCAGCAGCTTAGATCTGGGACAGATGAACACTGAAGCTTTCTTT.